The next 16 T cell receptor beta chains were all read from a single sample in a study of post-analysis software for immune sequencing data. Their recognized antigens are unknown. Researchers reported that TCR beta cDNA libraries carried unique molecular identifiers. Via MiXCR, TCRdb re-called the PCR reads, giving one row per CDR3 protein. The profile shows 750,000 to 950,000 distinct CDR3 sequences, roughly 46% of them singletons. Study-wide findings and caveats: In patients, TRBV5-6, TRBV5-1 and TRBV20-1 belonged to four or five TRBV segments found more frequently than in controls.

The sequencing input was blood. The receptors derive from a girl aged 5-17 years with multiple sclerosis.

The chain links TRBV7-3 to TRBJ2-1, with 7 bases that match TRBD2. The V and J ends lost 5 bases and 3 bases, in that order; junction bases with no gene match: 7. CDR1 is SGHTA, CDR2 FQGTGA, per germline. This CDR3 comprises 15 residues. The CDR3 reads CASSPNSGRYNEQFF. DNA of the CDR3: TGTGCCAGCAGCCCCAATAGCGGGCGCTACAATGAGCAGTTCTTC.

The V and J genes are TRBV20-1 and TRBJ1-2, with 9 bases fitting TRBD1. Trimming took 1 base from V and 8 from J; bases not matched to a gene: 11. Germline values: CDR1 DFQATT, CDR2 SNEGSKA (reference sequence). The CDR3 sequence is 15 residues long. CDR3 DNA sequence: TGCAGTGCTAGAGGGGCCATCACAGGGGGCGACGGCTACACCTTC. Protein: CSARGAITGGDGYTF.

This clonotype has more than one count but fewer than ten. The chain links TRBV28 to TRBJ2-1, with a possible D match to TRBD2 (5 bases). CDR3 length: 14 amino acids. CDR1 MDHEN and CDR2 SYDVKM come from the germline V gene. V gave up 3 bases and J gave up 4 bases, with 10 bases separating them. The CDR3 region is CASSLGAQYNEQFF. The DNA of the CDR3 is TGTGCCAGCAGTTTGGGAGCCCAGTACAATGAGCAGTTCTTC.

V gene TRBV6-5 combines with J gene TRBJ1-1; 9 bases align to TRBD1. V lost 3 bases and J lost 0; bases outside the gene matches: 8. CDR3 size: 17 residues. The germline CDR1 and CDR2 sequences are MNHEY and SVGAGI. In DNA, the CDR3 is TGTGCCAGCAGTTATACGGACAGGGGTAAAATGAACACTGAAGCTTTCTTT. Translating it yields CASSYTDRGKMNTEAFF.

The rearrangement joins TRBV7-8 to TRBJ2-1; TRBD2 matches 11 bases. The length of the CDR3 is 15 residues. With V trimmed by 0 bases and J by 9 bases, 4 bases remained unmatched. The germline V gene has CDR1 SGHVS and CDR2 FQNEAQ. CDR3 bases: TGTGCCAGCAGCTTAGCGCGTGGACTAGCGGGTGAGCAGTTCTTC. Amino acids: CASSLARGLAGEQFF.

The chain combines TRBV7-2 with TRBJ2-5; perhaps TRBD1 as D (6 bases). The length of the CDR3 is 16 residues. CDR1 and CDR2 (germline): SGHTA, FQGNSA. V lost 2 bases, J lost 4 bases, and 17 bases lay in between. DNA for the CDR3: TGTGCCAGCAGCTTAACAGGGCTAGGCCCCCGAGAGACCCAGTACTTC. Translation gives CASSLTGLGPRETQYF.

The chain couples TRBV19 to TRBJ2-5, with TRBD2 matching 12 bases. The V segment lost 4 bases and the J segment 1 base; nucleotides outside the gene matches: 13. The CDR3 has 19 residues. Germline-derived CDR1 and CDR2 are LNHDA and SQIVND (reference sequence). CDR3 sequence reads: CASSTGTATSGSGQETQYF. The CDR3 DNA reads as TGTGCCAGTAGTACTGGGACGGCGACTAGCGGGAGCGGCCAAGAGACCCAGTACTTC.

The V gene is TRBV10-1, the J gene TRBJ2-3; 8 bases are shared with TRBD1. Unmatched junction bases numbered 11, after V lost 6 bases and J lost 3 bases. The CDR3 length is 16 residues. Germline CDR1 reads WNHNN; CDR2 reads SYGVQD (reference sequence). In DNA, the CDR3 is TGCGCCAGCAGCCCTGCCGGGACAGGAGGTACAGATACGCAGTATTTT. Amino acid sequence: CASSPAGTGGTDTQYF.

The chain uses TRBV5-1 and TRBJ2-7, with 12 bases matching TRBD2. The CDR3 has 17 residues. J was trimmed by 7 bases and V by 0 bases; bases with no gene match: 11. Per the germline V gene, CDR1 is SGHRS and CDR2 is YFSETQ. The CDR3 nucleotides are TGCGCCAGCAGCTTGGCACTAGCGGGAGGCCTCCTCCCGGAGCAGTACTTC. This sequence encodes CASSLALAGGLLPEQYF.

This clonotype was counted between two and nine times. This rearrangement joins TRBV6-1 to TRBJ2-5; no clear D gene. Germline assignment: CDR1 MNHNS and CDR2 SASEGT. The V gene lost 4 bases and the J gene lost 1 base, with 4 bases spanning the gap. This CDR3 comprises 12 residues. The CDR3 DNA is TGTGCCAGCAGTGCTGTCCAAGAGACCCAGTACTTC. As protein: CASSAVQETQYF.

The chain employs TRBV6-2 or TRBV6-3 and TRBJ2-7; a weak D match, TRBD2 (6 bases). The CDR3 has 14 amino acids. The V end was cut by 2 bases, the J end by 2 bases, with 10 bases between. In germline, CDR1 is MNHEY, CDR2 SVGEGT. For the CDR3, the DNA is TGTGCCAGCAGTTACGGGTCGGGAGCCTACGAGCAGTACTTC. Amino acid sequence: CASSYGSGAYEQYF.

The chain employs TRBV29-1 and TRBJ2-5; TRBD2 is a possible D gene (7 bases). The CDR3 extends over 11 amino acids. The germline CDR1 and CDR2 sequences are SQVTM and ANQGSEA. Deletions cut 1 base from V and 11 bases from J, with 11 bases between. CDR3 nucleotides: TGCAGCGTTGAAGGGGAGGGGGAGCAGTACTTC. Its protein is CSVEGEGEQYF.

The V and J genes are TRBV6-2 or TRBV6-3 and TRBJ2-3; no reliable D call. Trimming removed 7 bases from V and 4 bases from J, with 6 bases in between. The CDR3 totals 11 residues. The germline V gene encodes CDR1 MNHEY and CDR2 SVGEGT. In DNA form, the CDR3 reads TGTGCCAGCACGGTTTCAGATACGCAGTATTTT. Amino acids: CASTVSDTQYF.

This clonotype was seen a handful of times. CDR3 sequence reads: CASNPRLAGTDTQYF. The CDR3 bases are TGTGCCAGCAACCCACGTCTAGCGGGAACAGATACGCAGTATTTT. The chain combines TRBV6-6 with TRBJ2-3, with TRBD2 matching over 9 bases. Germline assignment: CDR1 MNHNY and CDR2 SVGAGI (reference sequence). The CDR3 loop spans 15 amino acids. With 7 bases clipped from V and 3 bases from J, the junction kept 8 bases outside the gene matches.

The CDR3 DNA follows: TGCAGCGTTGCGGCTAGCGGCCACACAGATACGCAGTATTTT. Translated: CSVAASGHTDTQYF. The chain joins TRBV29-1 to TRBJ2-3; 7 positions match TRBD2. Germline trimming cut 4 bases from V and 2 bases from J; bases unmatched to any gene: 6. Germline lookup yields CDR1 SQVTM and CDR2 ANQGSEA. The CDR3 has 14 residues.

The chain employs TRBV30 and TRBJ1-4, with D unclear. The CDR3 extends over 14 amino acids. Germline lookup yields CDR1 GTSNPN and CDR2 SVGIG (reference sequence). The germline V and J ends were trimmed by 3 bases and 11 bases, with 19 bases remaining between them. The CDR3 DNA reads TGTGCCTGGAGCGTCAGACGCGGGCAAGAGAAACTGTTTTTT. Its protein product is CAWSVRRGQEKLFF.